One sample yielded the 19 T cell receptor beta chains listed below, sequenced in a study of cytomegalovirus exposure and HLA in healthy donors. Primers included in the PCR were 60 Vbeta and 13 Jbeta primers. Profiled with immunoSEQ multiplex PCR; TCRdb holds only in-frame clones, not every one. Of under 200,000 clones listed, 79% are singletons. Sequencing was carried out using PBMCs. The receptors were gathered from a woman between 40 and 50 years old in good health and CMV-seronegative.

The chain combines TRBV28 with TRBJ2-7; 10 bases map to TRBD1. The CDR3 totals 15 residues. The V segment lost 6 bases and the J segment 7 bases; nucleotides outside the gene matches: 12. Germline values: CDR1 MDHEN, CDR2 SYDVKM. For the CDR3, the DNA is TGTGCCAGCAGCCGGGACAGGGGCTCGCTACAAGAGCAGTACTTC. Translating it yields CASSRDRGSLQEQYF.

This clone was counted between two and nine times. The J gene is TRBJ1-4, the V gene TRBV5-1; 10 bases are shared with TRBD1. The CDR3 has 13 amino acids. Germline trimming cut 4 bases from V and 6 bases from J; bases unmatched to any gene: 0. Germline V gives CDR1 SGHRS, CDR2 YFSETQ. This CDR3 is CASSGTGDEKLFF. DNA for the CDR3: TGCGCCAGCAGCGGGACAGGGGATGAAAAACTGTTTTTT.

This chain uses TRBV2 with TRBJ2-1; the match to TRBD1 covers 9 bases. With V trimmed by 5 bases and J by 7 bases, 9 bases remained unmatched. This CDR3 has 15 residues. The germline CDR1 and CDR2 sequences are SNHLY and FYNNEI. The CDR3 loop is CASSRRQGDRNEQFF. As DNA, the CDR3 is TGTGCCAGCAGTAGAAGACAGGGGGATAGGAATGAGCAGTTCTTC. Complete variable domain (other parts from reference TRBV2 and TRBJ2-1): EPEVTQTPSHQVTQMGQEVILRCVPISNHLYFYWYRQILGQKVEFLVSFYNNEISEKSEIFDDQFSVERPDGSNFTLKIRSTKLEDSAMYFCASSRRQGDRNEQFFGPGTRLTVL.

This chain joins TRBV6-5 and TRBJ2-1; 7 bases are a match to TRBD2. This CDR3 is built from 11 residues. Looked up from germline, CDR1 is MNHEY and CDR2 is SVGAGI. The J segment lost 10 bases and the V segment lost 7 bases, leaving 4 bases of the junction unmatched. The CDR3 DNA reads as TGTGCCAGCACCCTGGGGGGGGAGCAGTTCTTC. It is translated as CASTLGGEQFF.

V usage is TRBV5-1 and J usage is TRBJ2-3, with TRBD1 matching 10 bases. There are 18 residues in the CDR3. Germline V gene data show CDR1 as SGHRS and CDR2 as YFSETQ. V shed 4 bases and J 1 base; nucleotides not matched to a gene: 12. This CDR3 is CASSRTDTGTGGTDTQYF. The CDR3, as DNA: TGCGCCAGCAGCCGCACCGATACCGGGACAGGGGGCACAGATACGCAGTATTTT.

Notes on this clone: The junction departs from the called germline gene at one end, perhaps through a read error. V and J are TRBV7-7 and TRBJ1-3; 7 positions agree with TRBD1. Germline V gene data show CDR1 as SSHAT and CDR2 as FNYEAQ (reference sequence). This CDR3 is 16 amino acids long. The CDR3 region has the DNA TGTGCTAGCAGCTTAGGCCCAGGGGGCTCTGGAAACACCATATATTTT. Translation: CASSLGPGGSGNTIYF.

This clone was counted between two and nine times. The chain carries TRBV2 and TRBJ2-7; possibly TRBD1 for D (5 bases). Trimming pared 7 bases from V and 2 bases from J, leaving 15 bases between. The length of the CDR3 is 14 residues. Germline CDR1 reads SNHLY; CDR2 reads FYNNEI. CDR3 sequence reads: CASKMGRAPYEQYF. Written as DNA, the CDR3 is TGTGCCAGCAAAATGGGCAGGGCCCCCTACGAGCAGTACTTC.

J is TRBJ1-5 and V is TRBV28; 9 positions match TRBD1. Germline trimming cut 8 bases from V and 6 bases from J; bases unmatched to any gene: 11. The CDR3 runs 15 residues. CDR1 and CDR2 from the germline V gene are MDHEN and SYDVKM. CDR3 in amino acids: CASQGTGRVSQPQHF. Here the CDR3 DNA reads TGTGCCAGCCAAGGGACAGGGAGAGTGAGTCAGCCCCAGCATTTT.

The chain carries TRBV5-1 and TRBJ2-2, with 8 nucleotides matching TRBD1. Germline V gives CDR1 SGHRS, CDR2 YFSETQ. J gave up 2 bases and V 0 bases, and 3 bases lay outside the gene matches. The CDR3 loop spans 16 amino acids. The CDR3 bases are TGCGCCAGCAGCTTGGCTGGACAGGGTAACACCGGGGAGCTGTTTTTT. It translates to CASSLAGQGNTGELFF.

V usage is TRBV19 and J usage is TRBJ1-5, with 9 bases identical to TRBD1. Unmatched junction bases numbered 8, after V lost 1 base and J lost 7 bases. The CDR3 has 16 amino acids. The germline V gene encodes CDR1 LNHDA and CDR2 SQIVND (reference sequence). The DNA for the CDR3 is TGTGCCAGTAGTATAGGGGGAGGGACAGGGTTACAGCCCCAGCATTTT. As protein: CASSIGGGTGLQPQHF.

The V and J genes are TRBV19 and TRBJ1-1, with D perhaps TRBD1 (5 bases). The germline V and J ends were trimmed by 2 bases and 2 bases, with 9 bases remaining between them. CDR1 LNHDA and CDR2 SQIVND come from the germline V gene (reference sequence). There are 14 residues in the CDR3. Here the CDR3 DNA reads TGTGCCAGTAGTATAAAAAGGGGAAACACTGAAGCTTTCTTT. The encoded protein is CASSIKRGNTEAFF.

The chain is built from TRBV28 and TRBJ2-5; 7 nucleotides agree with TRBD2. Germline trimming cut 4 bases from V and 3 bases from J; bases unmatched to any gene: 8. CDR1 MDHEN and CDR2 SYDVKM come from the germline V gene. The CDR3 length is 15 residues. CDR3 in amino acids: CASSSPKSGEETQYF. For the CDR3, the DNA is TGTGCCAGCAGTTCCCCGAAGAGCGGGGAAGAGACCCAGTACTTC.

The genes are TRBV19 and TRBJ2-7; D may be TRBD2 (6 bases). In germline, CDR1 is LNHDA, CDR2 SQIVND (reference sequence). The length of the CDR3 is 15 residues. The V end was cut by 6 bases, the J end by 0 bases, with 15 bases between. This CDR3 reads CASSRDGRSSYEQYF. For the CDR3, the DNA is TGTGCCAGTAGCCGGGACGGGAGAAGCTCCTACGAGCAGTACTTC.

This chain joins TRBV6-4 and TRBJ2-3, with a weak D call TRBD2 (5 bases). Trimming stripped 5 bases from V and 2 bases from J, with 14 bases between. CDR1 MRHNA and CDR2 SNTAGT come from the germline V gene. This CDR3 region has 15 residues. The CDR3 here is CASSSVGSPTDTQYF. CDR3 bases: TGTGCCAGCAGTTCCGTGGGGAGTCCCACAGATACGCAGTATTTT.

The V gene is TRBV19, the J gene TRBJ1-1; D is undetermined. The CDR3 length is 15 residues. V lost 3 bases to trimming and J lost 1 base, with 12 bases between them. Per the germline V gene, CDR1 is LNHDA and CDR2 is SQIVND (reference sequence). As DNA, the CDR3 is TGTGCCAGTAGTATGGGCCCAGGCCGGAACACTGAAGCTTTCTTT. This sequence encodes CASSMGPGRNTEAFF.

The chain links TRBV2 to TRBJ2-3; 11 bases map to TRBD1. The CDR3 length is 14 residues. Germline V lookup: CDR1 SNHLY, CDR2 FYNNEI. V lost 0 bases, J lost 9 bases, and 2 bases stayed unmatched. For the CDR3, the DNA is TGTGCCAGCAGTGAAGCGGACAGGGGGCTCACGCAGTATTTT. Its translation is CASSEADRGLTQYF.

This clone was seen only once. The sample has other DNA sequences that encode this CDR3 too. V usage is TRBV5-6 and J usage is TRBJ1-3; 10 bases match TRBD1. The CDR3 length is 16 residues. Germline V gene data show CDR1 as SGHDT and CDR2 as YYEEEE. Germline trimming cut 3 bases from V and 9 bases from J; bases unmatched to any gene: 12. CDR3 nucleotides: TGTGCCAGCAGCTCTTCGCCGGGACAGGGGTGGTCCACCATATATTTT. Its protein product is CASSSSPGQGWSTIYF. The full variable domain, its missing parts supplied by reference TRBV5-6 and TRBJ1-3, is DAGVTQSPTHLIKTRGQQVTLRCSPKSGHDTVSWYQQALGQGPQFIFQYYEEEERQRGNFPDRFSGHQFPNYSSELNVNALLLGDSALYLCASSSSPGQGWSTIYFGEGSWLTVV.

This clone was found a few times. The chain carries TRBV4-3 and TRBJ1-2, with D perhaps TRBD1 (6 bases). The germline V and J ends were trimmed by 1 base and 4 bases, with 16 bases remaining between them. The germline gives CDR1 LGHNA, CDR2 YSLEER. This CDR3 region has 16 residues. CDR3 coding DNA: TGCGCCAGCAGCCAAGCCCCTGGACAGACGAGCTATGGCTACACCTTC. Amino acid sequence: CASSQAPGQTSYGYTF.

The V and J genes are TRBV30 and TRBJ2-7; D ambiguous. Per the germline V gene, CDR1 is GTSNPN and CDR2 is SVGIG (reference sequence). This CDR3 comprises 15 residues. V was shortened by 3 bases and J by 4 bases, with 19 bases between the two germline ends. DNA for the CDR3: TGTGCCTGGAGGACAAGGTCAGGTCTACGATACGAGCAGTACTTC. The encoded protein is CAWRTRSGLRYEQYF. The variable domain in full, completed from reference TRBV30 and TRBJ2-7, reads SQTIHQWPATLVQPVGSPLSLECTVEGTSNPNLYWYRQAAGRGLQLLFYSVGIGQISSEVPQNLSASRPQDRQFILSSKKLLLSDSGFYLCAWRTRSGLRYEQYFGPGTRLTVT.